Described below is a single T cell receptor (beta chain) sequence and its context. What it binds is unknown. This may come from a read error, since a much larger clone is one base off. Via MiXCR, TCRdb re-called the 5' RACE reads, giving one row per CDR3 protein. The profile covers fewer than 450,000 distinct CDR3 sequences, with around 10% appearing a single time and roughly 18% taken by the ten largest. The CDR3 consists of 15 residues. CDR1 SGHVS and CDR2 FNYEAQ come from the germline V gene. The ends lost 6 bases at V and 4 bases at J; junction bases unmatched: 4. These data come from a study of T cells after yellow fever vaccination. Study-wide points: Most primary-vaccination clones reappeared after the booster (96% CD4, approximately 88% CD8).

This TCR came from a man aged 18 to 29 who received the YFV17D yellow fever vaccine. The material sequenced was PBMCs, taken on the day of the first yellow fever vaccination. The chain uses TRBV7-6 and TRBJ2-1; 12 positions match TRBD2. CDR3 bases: TGTGCCAGCAGTGAAGGACTAGCGGGGTACAATGAGCAGTTCTTC. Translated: CASSEGLAGYNEQFF. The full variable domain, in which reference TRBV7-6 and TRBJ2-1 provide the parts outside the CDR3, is GAGVSQSPRYKVTKRGQDVALRCDPISGHVSLYWYRQALGQGPEFLTYFNYEAQQDKSGLPNDRFSAERPEGSISTLTIQRTEQRDSAMYRCASSEGLAGYNEQFFGPGTRLTVL.